This T cell receptor beta chain appears in the sequencing data of a study of blood T cell repertoires in COVID-19. Study details: Whether acute or convalescent, the COVID-19 samples came from the United States, Italy and Spain. In each case, the material was cDNA or gDNA derived from T cells, B-cell-depleted T cells, or PBMCs.

Seattle patients were enrolled while actively infected and followed longitudinally. Methods used by the authors: Using reference gene primer amplification, nucleated cell counts were estimated. Data came from immunoSEQ multiplex PCR; TCRdb stores just in-frame clones and leaves some out. V and J calls and clone size are those listed in that table; D and trimming were worked out from the DNA. The sample lists 65,000 to 90,000 clones; about 88% were seen once. The CDR3 contains 15 residues. Germline V lookup: CDR1 SNHLY, CDR2 FYNNEI. Trimming cost V 6 bases and J 1 base; bases outside gene matches: 4. Sequencing input: peripheral blood. This receptor was taken from a man older than 75 with COVID-19, enrolled during active disease. The chain carries TRBV2 and TRBJ2-2; 8 bases map to TRBD1. For the CDR3, the DNA is TGTGCCAGCAGGGGTGGGACAGGGAACACCGGGGAGCTGTTTTTT. Translated: CASRGGTGNTGELFF.